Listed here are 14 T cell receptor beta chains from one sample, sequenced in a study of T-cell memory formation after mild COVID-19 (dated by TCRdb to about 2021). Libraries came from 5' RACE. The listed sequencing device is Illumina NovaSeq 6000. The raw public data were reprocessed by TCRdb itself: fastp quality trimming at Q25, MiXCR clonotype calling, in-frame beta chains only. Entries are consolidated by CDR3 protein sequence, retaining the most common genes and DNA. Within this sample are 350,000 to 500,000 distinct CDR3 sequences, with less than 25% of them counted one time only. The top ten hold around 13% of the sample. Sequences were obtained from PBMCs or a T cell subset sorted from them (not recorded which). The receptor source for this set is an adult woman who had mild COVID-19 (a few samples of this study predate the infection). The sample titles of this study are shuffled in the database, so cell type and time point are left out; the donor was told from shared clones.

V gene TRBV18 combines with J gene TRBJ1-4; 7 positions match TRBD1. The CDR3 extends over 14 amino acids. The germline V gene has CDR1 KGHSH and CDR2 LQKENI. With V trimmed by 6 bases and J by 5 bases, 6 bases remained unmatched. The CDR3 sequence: CASSPGTENEKLFF. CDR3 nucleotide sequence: TGTGCCAGCTCTCCCGGGACAGAGAATGAAAAACTGTTTTTT.

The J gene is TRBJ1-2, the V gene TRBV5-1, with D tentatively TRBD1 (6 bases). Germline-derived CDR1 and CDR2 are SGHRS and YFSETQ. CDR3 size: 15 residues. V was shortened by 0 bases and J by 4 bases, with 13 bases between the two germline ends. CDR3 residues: CASSLGGQPSYGYTF. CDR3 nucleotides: TGCGCCAGCAGCTTGGGAGGACAGCCTTCCTATGGCTACACCTTC.

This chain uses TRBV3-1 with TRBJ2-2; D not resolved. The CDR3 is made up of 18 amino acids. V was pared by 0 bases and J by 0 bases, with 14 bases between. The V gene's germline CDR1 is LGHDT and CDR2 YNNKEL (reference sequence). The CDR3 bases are TGTGCCAGCAGCCAAGATCCCCTTATCATAGCGAACACCGGGGAGCTGTTTTTT. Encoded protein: CASSQDPLIIANTGELFF.

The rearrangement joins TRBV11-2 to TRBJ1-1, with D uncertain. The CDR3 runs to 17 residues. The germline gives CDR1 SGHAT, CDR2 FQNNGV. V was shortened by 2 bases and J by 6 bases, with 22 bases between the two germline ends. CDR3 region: CASSLKFPEGRDAEAFF. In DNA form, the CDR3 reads TGTGCCAGCAGCTTAAAGTTCCCGGAGGGAAGAGACGCTGAAGCTTTCTTT.

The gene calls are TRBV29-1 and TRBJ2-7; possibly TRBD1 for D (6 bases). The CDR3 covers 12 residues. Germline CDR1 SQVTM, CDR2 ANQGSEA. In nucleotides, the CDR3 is TGCAGTTTTGAGGTCCAGGGGAGCGAGCAGTACTTC. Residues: CSFEVQGSEQYF.

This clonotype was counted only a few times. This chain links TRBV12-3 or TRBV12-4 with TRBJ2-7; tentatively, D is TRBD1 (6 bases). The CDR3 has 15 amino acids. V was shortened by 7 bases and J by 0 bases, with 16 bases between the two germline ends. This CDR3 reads CASTRTGKSSYEQYF. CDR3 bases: TGTGCCAGCACACGAACAGGGAAGAGCTCCTACGAGCAGTACTTC.

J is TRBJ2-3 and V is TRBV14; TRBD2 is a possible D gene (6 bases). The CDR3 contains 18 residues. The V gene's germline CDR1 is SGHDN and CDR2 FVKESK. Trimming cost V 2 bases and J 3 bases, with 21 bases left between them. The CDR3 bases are TGTGCCAGCAGCCAACTTTTTGTGCGGGGACGCACTACAGATACGCAGTATTTT. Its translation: CASSQLFVRGRTTDTQYF.

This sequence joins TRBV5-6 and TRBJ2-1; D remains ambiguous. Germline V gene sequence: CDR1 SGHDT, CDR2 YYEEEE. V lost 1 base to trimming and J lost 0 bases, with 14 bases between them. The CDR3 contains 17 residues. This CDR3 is CASSLLTWLSSYNEQFF. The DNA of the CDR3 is TGTGCCAGCAGCTTGCTGACTTGGCTTAGCTCCTACAATGAGCAGTTCTTC.

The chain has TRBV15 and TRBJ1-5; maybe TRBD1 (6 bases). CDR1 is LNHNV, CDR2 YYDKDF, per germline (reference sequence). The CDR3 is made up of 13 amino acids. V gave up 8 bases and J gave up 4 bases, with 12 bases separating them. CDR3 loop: CATGDRRNQPQHF. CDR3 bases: TGTGCCACCGGAGACAGGAGGAATCAGCCCCAGCATTTT.

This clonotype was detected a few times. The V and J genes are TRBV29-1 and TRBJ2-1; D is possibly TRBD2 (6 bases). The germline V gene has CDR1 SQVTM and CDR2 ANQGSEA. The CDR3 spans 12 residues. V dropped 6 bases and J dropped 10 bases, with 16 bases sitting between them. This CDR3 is CSVQDNREEQFF. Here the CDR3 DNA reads TGCAGCGTCCAAGACAACCGGGAGGAGCAGTTCTTC.

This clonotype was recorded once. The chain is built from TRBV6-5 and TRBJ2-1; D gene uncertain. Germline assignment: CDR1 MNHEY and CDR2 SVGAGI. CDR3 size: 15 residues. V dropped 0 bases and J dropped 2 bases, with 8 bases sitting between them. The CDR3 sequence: CASSYSGPTYNEQFF. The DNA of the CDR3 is TGTGCCAGCAGTTACTCCGGGCCAACCTACAATGAGCAGTTCTTC.

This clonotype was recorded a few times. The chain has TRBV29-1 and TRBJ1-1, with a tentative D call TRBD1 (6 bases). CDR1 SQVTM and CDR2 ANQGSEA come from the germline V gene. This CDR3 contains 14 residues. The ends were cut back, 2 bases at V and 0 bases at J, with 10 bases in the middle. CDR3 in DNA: TGCAGCGTTGAAAGAGGACAGATGAACACTGAAGCTTTCTTT. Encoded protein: CSVERGQMNTEAFF.

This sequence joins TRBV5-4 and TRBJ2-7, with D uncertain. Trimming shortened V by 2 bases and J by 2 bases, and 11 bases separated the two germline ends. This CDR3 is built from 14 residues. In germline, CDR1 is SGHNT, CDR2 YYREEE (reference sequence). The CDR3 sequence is CASSFGRLAYEQYF. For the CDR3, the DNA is TGTGCCAGCAGCTTCGGCAGGTTAGCCTACGAGCAGTACTTC.

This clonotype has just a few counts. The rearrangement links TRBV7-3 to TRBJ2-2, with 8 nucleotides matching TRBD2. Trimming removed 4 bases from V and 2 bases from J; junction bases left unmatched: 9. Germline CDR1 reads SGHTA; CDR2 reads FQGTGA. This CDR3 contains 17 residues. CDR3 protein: CASSSPLSGGNTGELFF. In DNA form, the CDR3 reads TGTGCCAGCAGCTCCCCCTTAAGCGGGGGAAACACCGGGGAGCTGTTTTTT.